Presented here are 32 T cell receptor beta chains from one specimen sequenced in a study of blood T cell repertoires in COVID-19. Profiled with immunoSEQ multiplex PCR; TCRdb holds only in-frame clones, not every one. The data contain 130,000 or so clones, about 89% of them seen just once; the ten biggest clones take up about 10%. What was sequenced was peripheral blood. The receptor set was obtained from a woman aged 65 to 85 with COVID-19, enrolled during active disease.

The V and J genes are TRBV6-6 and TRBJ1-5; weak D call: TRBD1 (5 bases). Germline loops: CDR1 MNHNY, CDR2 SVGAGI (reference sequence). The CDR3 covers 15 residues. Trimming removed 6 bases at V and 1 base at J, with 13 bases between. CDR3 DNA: TGTGCCAGCAGGCCCGCGGGGGGGAGCAATCAGCCCCAGCATTTT. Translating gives CASRPAGGSNQPQHF.

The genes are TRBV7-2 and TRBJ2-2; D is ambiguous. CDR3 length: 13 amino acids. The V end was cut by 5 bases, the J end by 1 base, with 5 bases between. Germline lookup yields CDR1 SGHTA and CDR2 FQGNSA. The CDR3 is CASSKRNTGELFF. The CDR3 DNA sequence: TGTGCCAGCAGCAAGAGGAACACCGGGGAGCTGTTTTTT.

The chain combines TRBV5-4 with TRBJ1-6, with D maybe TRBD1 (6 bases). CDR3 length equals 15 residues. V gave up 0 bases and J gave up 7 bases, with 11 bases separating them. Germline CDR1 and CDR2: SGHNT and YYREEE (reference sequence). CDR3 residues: CASSLGGGGNSPLHF. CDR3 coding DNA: TGTGCCAGCAGCTTGGGAGGGGGGGGGAATTCACCCCTCCACTTT. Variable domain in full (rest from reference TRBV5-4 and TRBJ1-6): ETGVTQSPTHLIKTRGQQVTLRCSSQSGHNTVSWYQQALGQGPQFIFQYYREEENGRGNFPPRFSGLQFPNYSSELNVNALELDDSALYLCASSLGGGGNSPLHFGNGTRLTVT.

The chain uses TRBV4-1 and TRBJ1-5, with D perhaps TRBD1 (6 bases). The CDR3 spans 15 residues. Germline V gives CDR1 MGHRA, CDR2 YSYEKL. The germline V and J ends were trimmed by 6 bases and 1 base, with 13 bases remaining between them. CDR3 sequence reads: CASSQTGTSNQPQHF. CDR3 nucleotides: TGCGCCAGCAGTCAAACAGGGACCAGCAATCAGCCCCAGCATTTT.

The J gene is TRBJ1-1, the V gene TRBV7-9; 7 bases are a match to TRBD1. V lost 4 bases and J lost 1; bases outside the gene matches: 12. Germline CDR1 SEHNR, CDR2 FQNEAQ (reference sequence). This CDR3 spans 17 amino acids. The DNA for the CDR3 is TGTGCCAGCAGCTCTATTGAAGGACAGGTAGGGAACACTGAAGCTTTCTTT. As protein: CASSSIEGQVGNTEAFF.

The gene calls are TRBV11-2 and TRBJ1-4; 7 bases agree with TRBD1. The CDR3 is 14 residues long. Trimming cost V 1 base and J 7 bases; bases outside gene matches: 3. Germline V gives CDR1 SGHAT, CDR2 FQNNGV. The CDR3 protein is CASSLAGGGEKLFF. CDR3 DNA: TGTGCCAGCAGCTTAGCAGGGGGAGGTGAAAAACTGTTTTTT.

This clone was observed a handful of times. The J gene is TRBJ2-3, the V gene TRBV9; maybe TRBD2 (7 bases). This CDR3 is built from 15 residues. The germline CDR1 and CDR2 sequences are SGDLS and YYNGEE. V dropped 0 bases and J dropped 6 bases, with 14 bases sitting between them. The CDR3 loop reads CASSVDWGGVDTQYF. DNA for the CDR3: TGTGCCAGCAGCGTAGATTGGGGGGGCGTCGATACGCAGTATTTT.

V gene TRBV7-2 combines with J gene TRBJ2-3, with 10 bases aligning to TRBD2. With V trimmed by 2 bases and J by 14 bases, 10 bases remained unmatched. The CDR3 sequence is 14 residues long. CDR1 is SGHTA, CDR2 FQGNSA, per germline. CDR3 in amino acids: CASSLSGGASWRYF. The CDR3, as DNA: TGTGCCAGCAGCTTAAGCGGGGGGGCCTCTTGGAGGTATTTT.

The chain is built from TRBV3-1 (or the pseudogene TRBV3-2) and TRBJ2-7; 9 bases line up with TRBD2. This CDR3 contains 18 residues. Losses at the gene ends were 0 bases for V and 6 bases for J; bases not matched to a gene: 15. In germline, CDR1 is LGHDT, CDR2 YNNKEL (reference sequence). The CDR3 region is CASSQERAAGGPLSEQYF. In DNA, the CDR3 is TGTGCCAGCAGCCAAGAAAGGGCAGCGGGGGGCCCCTTAAGCGAGCAGTACTTC.

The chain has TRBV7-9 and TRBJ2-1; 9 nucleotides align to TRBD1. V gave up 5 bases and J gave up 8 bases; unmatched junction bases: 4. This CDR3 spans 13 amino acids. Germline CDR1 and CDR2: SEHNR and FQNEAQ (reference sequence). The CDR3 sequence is CASSAQGAHEQFF. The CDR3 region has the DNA TGTGCCAGCAGCGCACAGGGGGCCCATGAGCAGTTCTTC.

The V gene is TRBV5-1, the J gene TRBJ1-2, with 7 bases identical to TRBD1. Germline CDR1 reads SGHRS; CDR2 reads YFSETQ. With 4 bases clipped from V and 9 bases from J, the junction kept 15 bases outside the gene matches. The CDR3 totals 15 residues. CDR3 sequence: CASSPGQEGLKSYTF. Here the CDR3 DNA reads TGCGCCAGCAGCCCAGGACAGGAGGGCCTTAAAAGCTACACCTTC. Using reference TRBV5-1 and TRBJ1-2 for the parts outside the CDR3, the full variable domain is KAGVTQTPRYLIKTRGQQVTLSCSPISGHRSVSWYQQTPGQGLQFLFEYFSETQRNKGNFPGRFSGRQFSNSRSEMNVSTLELGDSALYLCASSPGQEGLKSYTFGSGTRLTVV.

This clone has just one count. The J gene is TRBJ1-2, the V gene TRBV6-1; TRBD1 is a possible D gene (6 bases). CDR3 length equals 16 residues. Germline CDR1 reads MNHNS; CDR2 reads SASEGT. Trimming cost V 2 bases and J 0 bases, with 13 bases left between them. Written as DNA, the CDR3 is TGTGCCAGCAGTGAAATGGGGACACAGACTAACTATGGCTACACCTTC. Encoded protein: CASSEMGTQTNYGYTF.

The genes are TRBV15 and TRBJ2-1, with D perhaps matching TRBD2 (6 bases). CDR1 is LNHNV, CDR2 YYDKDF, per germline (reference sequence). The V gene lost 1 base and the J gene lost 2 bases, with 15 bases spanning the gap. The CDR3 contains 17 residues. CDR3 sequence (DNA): TGTGCCACCAGCAGAGGGGTACGGGGGAGTCCCTACAATGAGCAGTTCTTC. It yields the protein CATSRGVRGSPYNEQFF. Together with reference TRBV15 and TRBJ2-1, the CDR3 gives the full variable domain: DAMVIQNPRYQVTQFGKPVTLSCSQTLNHNVMYWYQQKSSQAPKLLFHYYDKDFNNEADTPDNFQSRRPNTSFCFLDIRSPGLGDTAMYLCATSRGVRGSPYNEQFFGPGTRLTVL.

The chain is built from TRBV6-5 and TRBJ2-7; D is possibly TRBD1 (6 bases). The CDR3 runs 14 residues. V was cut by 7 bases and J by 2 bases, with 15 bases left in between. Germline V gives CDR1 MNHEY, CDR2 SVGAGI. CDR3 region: CASTADRLTYEQYF. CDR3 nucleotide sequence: TGTGCCAGCACCGCGGACAGACTTACCTACGAGCAGTACTTC.

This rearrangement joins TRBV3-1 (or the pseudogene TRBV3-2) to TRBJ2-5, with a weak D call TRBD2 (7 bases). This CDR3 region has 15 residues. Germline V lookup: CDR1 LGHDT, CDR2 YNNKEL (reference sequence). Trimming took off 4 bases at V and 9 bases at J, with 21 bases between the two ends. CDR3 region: CASSLDGGGWSAQYF. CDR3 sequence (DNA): TGTGCCAGCAGCCTGGATGGCGGGGGCTGGTCGGCCCAGTACTTC.

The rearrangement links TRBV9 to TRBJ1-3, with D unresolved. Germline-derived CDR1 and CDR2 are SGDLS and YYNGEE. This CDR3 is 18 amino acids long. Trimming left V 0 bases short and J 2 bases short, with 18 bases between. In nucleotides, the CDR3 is TGTGCCAGCAGCGTAGATTGGGCCGGAATCGGGGCTGGAAACACCATATATTTT. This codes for CASSVDWAGIGAGNTIYF. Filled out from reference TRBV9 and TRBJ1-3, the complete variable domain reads DSGVTQTPKHLITATGQRVTLRCSPRSGDLSVYWYQQSLDQGLQFLIQYYNGEERAKGNILERFSAQQFPDLHSELNLSSLELGDSALYFCASSVDWAGIGAGNTIYFGEGSWLTVV.

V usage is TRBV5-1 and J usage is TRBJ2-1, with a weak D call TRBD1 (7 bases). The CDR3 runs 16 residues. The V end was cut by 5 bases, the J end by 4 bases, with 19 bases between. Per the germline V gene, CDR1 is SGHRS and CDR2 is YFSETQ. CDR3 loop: CASSLSAGQRYNEQFF. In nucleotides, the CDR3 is TGCGCCAGCAGTTTGTCCGCGGGACAGCGATACAATGAGCAGTTCTTC.

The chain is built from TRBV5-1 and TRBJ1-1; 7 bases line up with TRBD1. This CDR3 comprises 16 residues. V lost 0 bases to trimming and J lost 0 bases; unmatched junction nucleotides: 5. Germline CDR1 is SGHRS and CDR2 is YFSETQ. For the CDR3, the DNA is TGCGCCAGCAGCTTGGGCCGACAGGGCATGAACACTGAAGCTTTCTTT. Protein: CASSLGRQGMNTEAFF.

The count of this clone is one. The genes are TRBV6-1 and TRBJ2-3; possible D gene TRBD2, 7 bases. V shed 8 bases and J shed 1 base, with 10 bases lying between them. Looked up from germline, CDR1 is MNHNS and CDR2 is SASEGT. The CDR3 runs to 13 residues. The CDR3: CASLGGRTDTQYF. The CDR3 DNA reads TGTGCCAGCCTCGGGGGGCGCACAGATACGCAGTATTTT.

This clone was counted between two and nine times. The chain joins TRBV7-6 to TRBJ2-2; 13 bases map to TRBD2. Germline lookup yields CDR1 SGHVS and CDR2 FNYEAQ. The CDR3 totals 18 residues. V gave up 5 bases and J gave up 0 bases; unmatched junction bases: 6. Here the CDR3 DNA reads TGTGCCAGCAGCCTTACTAGCGGGGGGGCGTCGAACACCGGGGAGCTGTTTTTT. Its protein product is CASSLTSGGASNTGELFF.

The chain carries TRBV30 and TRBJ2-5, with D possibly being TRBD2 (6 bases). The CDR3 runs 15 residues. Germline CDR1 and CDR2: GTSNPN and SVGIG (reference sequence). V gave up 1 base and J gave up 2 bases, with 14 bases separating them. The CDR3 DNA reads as TGTGCCTGGAGTGGGGGACTTTTTGGGCAAGAGACCCAGTACTTC. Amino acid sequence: CAWSGGLFGQETQYF.

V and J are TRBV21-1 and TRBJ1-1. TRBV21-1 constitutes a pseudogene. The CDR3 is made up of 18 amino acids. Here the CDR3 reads CASSTRDGGGVPNTEAFF. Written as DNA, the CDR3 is TGTGCCAGCAGCACCCGGGACGGAGGGGGGGTACCGAACACTGAAGCTTTCTTT.

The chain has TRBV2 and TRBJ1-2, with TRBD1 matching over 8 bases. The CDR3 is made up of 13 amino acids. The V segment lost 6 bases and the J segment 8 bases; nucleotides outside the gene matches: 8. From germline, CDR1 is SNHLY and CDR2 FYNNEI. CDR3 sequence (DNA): TGTGCCAGCAGGGACCAGGGGGCGCGCGGCTACACCTTC. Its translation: CASRDQGARGYTF.

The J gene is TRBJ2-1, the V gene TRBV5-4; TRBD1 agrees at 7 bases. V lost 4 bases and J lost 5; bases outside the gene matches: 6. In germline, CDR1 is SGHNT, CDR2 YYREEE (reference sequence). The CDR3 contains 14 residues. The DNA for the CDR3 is TGTGCCAGCAGCAGGGGGACAGTAGACAATGAGCAGTTCTTC. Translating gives CASSRGTVDNEQFF.

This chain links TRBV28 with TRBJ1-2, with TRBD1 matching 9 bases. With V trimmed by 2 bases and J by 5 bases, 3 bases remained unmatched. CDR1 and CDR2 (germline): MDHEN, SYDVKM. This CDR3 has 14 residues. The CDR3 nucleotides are TGTGCCAGCAGTTTAGCGGACAGGGGATATGGCTACACCTTC. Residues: CASSLADRGYGYTF.

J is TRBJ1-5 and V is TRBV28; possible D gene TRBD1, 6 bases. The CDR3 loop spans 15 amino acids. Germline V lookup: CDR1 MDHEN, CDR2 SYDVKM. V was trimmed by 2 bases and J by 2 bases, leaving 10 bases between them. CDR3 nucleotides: TGTGCCAGCAGTTTACAGGGGATCGGCAATCAGCCCCAGCATTTT. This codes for CASSLQGIGNQPQHF.

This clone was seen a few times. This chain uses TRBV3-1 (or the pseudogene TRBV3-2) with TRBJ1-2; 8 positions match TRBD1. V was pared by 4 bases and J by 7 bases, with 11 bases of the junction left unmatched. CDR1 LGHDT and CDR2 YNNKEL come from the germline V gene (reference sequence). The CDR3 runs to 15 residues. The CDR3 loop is CASSLRTGRGSGYTF. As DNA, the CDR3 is TGTGCCAGCAGCCTAAGGACAGGGCGGGGCAGTGGCTACACCTTC.

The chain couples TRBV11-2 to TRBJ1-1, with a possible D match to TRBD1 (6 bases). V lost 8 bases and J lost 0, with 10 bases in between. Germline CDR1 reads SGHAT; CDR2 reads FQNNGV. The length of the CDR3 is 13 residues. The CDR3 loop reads CASGDRMNTEAFF. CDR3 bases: TGTGCCAGCGGTGACAGGATGAACACTGAAGCTTTCTTT.

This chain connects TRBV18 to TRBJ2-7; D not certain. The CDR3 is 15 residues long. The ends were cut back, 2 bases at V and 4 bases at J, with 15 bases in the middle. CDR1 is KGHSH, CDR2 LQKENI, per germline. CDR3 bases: TGTGCCAGCTCACCAAGTCCGGCAGGCGCTTACGAGCAGTACTTC. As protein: CASSPSPAGAYEQYF.

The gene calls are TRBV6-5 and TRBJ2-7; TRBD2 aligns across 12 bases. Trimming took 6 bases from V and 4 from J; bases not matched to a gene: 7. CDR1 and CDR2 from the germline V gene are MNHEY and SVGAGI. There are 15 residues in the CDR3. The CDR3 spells CASRSQTSGGYEQYF. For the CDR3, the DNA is TGTGCCAGCAGATCTCAGACTAGCGGGGGTTACGAGCAGTACTTC.

The CDR3 DNA reads TGTGCCAGCAGCTCCTTCGAGGGGGGGGAGACCCAGTACTTC. Its translation: CASSSFEGGETQYF. The chain combines TRBV5-4 with TRBJ2-5; possible D gene TRBD2, 7 bases. Deletions cut 3 bases from V and 5 bases from J, with 14 bases between. The CDR3 totals 14 residues. Germline CDR1 is SGHNT and CDR2 is YYREEE (reference sequence).

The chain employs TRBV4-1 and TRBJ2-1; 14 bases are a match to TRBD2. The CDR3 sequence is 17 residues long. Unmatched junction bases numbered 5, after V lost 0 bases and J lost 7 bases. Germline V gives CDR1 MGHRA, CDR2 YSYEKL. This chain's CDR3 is CASSQDPGLAGENEQFF. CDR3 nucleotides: TGCGCCAGCAGCCAAGATCCGGGACTAGCGGGGGAGAATGAGCAGTTCTTC.